The 2 T cell receptor beta chains below were found in one sample sequenced in a study of blood T cell repertoires in COVID-19 (dated by TCRdb to 2019 to 2021). Libraries were made using the immunoSEQ multiplex PCR assay. Sourced from immuneACCESS, this table was stored by TCRdb with only in-frame sequences that have V and J called. A share of the clones is absent; for the studies checked, an unresolved V gene accounts for under half, and the remainder has no known explanation. Recorded for this sample are approximately 190,000 clones; around 80% of them occurred a single time. The ten biggest clones cover around an eighth of the sample. The sequencing sample was made of peripheral blood. The receptors stem from a man aged 30-40 years with active or convalescent COVID-19.

The CDR3 region is CASTKGDRGAGELFF. CDR3 nucleotide sequence: TGTGCCAGCACCAAGGGGGACAGGGGAGCCGGGGAGCTGTTTTTT. This rearrangement joins TRBV6-1 to TRBJ2-2; TRBD1 matches 10 bases. V trimming: 7 bases; J trimming: 6 bases; junction bases outside the gene matches: 8. The CDR3 contains 15 residues. Germline loops: CDR1 MNHNS, CDR2 SASEGT.

This rearrangement joins TRBV4-1 to TRBJ1-1; 8 positions agree with TRBD1. Looked up from germline, CDR1 is MGHRA and CDR2 is YSYEKL. The junction had 3 bases not matched to a gene; V was cut back by 5 bases and J by 4 bases. This CDR3 contains 13 residues. This CDR3 reads CASSLQGVTEAFF. CDR3 DNA: TGCGCCAGCAGCTTACAGGGGGTCACTGAAGCTTTCTTT.